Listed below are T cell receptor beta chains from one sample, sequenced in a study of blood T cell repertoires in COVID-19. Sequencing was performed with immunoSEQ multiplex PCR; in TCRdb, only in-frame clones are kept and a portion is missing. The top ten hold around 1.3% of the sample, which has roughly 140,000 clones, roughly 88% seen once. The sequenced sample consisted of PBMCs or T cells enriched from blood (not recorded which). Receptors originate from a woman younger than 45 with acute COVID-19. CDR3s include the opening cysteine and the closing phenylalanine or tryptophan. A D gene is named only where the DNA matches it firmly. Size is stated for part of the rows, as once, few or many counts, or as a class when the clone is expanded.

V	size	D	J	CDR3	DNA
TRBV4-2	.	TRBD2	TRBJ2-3	CASSQDALAGITDTQYF	TGTGCCAGCAGCCAAGATGCCCTAGCGGGAATCACAGATACGCAGTATTTT
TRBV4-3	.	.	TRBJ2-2	CASSQGSLSTGELFF	TGCGCCAGCAGCCAAGGGTCCCTTAGCACCGGGGAGCTGTTTTTT
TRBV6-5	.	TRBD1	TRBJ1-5	CASSTGTGHWQPQHF	TGTGCCAGCAGTACAGGGACAGGCCATTGGCAGCCCCAGCATTTT
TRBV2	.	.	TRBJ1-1	CASSVSMNTEAFF	TGTGCCAGCAGTGTGTCTATGAACACTGAAGCTTTCTTT
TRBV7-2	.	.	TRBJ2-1	CASSLDLRVVNEQFF	TGTGCCAGCAGCTTAGATCTGCGGGTGGTGAATGAGCAGTTCTTC
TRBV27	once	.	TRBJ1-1	CASSFGQFLGGTEAFF	TGTGCCAGCAGTTTCGGGCAGTTCCTCGGAGGGACTGAAGCTTTCTTT
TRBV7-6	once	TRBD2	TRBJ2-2	CASSPVAGGNTGELFF	TGTGCCAGCAGCCCCGTTGCGGGAGGCAACACCGGGGAGCTGTTTTTT
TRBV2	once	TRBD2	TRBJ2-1	CASGVREGQNSYNEQFF	TGTGCCAGCGGTGTGCGGGAGGGCCAAAATTCCTACAATGAGCAGTTCTTC
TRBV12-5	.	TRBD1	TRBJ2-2	CASGLTENHRGWGELFF	TGTGCTAGTGGCCTTACCGAGAACCACAGGGGTTGGGGGGAGCTGTTTTTT
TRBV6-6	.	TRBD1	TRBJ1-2	CASSQGTGLNYGYTF	TGTGCCAGCAGTCAAGGGACAGGCCTCAACTATGGCTACACCTTC
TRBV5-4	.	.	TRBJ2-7	CASSFERSYEQYF	TGTGCCAGCAGCTTTGAGCGGAGCTACGAGCAGTACTTC
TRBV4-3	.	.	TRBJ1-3	CASSQNGLLGNTIYF	TGCGCCAGCAGCCAGAATGGGCTGCTCGGAAACACCATATATTTT
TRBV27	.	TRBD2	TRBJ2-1	CASSLVGTSGVEQFF	TGTGCCAGCAGTTTAGTTGGGACTAGCGGGGTTGAGCAGTTCTTC
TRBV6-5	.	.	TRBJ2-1	CASSSLLASSYNEQFF	TGTGCCAGCAGTTCCTTACTAGCATCCTCCTACAATGAGCAGTTCTTC
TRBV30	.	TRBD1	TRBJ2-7	CASRDRGYEQYF	TGTGCCTCCCGGGACAGGGGGTACGAGCAGTACTTC
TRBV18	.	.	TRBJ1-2	CASSPSLSAKGKNDGYTF	TGTGCCAGCTCACCAAGTTTAAGCGCTAAGGGGAAAAACGATGGCTACACCTTC
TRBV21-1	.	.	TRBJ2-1	CASSSLISGKSSWGEQFF	TGTGCCAGCAGCAGCCTGATTAGCGGGAAATCCTCCTGGGGTGAGCAGTTCTTC
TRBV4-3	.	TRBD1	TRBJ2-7	CASSPGTGSSYEQYF	TGCGCCAGCAGCCCCGGGACAGGGAGCTCCTACGAGCAGTACTTC
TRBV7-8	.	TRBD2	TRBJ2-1	CASSFLAGSYNEQFF	TGTGCCAGCAGCTTCTTAGCGGGATCCTACAATGAGCAGTTCTTC
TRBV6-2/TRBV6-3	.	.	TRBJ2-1	CASSYSNGYEQFF	TGTGCCAGCAGTTACTCGAACGGTTATGAGCAGTTCTTC
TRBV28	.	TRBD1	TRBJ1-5	CASSFFQGAGQPQHF	TGTGCCAGCAGTTTTTTTCAGGGGGCCGGTCAGCCCCAGCATTTT
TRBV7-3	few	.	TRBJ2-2	CASSFGGGELFF	TGTGCCAGCAGCTTCGGGGGAGGGGAGCTGTTTTTT
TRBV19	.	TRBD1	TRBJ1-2	CASSRLRQGDGYTF	TGTGCCAGTAGTAGACTTCGACAGGGTGATGGCTACACCTTC
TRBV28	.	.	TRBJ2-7	CASSRGGGGSPYEQYF	TGTGCCAGCAGTCGAGGGGGCGGGGGGTCCCCCTACGAGCAGTACTTC
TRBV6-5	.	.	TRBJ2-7	CASKRGSLGYEQYF	TGTGCCAGCAAAAGGGGTTCCTTAGGCTACGAGCAGTACTTC
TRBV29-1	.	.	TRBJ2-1	CSGGTMIRGNEQFF	TGCAGCGGAGGAACTATGATAAGGGGCAATGAGCAGTTCTTC
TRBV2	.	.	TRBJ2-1	CASSGQGNEQFF	TGTGCCAGCAGTGGTCAGGGCAATGAGCAGTTCTTC
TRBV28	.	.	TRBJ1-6	CASSSPGSPLHF	TGTGCCAGCAGTTCCCCTGGCTCACCCCTCCACTTT
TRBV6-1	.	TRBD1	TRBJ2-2	CASSEQGAFHTGELFF	TGTGCCAGCAGTGAACAGGGGGCCTTCCACACCGGGGAGCTGTTTTTT
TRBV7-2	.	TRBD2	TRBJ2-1	CASSFLEREGEQFF	TGTGCCAGCAGCTTCCTGGAACGGGAGGGTGAGCAGTTCTTC
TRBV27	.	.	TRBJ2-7	CASSLIGSLLAYEQYF	TGTGCCAGCAGTTTAATTGGCAGCCTCCTAGCCTACGAGCAGTACTTC
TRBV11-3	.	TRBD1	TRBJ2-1	CASSLGQGTYNEQFF	TGTGCCAGCAGCCTGGGACAGGGGACCTACAATGAGCAGTTCTTC
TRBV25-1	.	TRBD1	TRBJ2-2	CASSSLRGRQGKDGELFF	TGTGCCAGCAGTTCGCTTAGGGGAAGACAGGGGAAAGACGGGGAGCTGTTTTTT
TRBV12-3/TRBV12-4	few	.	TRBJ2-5	CASSFGGEETQYF	TGTGCCAGCAGTTTTGGAGGGGAAGAGACCCAGTACTTC
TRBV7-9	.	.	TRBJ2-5	CASSLWGPVGETQYF	TGTGCCAGCAGCTTATGGGGCCCAGTAGGGGAGACCCAGTACTTC
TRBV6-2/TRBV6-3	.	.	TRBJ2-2	CASSYSTQGVTGELFF	TGTGCCAGCAGTTACTCAACACAGGGTGTAACCGGGGAGCTGTTTTTT
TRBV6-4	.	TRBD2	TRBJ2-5	CASSDSTSGQETQYF	TGTGCCAGCAGTGACTCGACTAGCGGGCAAGAGACCCAGTACTTC
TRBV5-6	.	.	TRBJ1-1	CASSLDFRGMNTEAFF	TGTGCCAGCAGCCTGGATTTTCGGGGGATGAACACTGAAGCTTTCTTT
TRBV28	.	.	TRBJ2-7	CASSSGTGDRAYEQYF	TGTGCCAGCAGTTCGGGGACTGGAGACAGGGCGTACGAGCAGTACTTC
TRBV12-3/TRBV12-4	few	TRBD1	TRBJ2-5	CASRTGGQETQYF	TGTGCCAGCAGGACAGGGGGCCAAGAGACCCAGTACTTC
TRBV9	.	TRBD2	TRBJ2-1	CASSIGRASGSIGSYNEQFF	TGTGCCAGCAGCATAGGACGGGCTAGCGGGAGTATCGGCTCCTACAATGAGCAGTTCTTC
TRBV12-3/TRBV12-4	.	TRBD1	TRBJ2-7	CASSPGQGYEQYF	TGTGCCAGCAGTCCCGGACAGGGTTACGAGCAGTACTTC
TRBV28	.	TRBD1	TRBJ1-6	CASSQPGTGKGDSLHF	TGTGCCAGCAGTCAGCCCGGGACAGGGAAGGGTGATTCCCTCCACTTT
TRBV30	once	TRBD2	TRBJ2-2	CAWSPGLNTGELFF	TGTGCCTGGTCGCCGGGACTAAACACCGGGGAGCTGTTTTTT
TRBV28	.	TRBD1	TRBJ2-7	CASSSRQGAPYEQYF	TGTGCCAGCAGTTCGAGACAGGGAGCCCCCTACGAGCAGTACTTC
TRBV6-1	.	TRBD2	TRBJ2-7	CASSEESGGPYEQYF	TGTGCCAGCAGTGAAGAGTCGGGAGGTCCCTACGAGCAGTACTTC
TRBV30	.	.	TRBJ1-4	CAWSPTAFLGKLFF	TGTGCCTGGAGTCCGACAGCCTTCTTAGGAAAACTGTTTTTT
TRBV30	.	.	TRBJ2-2	CAWGGLANTGELFF	TGTGCCTGGGGTGGTTTAGCCAACACCGGGGAGCTGTTTTTT
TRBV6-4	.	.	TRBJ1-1	CASSFGGYTAFF	TGTGCCAGCAGTTTTGGAGGTTATACGGCTTTCTTT
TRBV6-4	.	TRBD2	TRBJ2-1	CASSSGLEGHEQFF	TGTGCCAGCAGCTCGGGACTAGAGGGACATGAGCAGTTCTTC
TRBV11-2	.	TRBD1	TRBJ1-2	CASSLDRDRVEYGYTF	TGTGCCAGCAGCTTAGACCGGGACAGGGTTGAGTATGGCTACACCTTC
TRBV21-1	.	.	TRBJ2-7	CASSNLRGNDEQYF	TGTGCCAGCAGCAACCTACGGGGGAACGACGAGCAGTACTTC
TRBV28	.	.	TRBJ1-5	CASSFQGYQPQHF	TGTGCCAGCAGTTTTCAGGGTTATCAGCCCCAGCATTTT
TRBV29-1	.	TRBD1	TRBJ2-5	CSVGGQGETQYF	TGCAGCGTCGGGGGACAGGGAGAGACCCAGTACTTC
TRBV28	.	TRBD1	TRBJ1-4	CASSLGQGRATNEKLFF	TGTGCCAGCAGCCTCGGACAGGGAAGAGCAACTAATGAAAAACTGTTTTTT
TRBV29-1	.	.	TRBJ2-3	CSVPPEGPDTQYF	TGCAGCGTTCCCCCCGAGGGCCCAGATACGCAGTATTTT
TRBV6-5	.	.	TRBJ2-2	CASSSVMRDNTGELFF	TGTGCCAGCAGTTCCGTAATGCGGGATAACACCGGGGAGCTGTTTTTT